Listed here is a single T cell receptor beta chain. There are 14 residues in the CDR3. V was clipped by 2 bases and J by 1 base, with 9 bases between them. Germline values: CDR1 MDHEN, CDR2 SYDVKM. Positive CCR7 selection of CD45RO-negative cells yielded the naive CD8 cells, and terminally differentiated effector memory CD45RA+ cells were excluded. Generated by immunoSEQ multiplex PCR, the TCRdb table keeps only in-frame clones and is missing some. Among under 850,000 clones listed, nearly 95% were seen once. The data are from a study of shared clonotypes between healthy human individuals. Sequencing was performed on naive CD8+ T cells sorted from blood. This chain joins TRBV28 and TRBJ2-7; maybe TRBD1 (6 bases). The origin of this receptor is a man under 40 in good health. This chain's CDR3 is CASSLAGESYEQYF. The CDR3 region has the DNA TGTGCCAGCAGTTTAGCAGGGGAATCCTACGAGCAGTACTTC.